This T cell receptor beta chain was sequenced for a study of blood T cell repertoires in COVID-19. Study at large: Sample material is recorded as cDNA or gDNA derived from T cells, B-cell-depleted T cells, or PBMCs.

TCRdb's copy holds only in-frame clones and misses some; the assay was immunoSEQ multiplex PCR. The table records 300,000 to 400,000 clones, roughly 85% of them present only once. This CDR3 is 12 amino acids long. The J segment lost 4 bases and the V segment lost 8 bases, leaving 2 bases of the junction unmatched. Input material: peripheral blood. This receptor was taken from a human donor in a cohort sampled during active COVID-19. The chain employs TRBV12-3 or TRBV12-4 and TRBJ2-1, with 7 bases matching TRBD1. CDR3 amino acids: CASWGQYNEQFF. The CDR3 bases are TGTGCCAGCTGGGGACAGTACAATGAGCAGTTCTTC.